This TCR beta chain is drawn from a study of control samples from healthy donors and cancer patients. Clones were read by immunoSEQ multiplex PCR, and TCRdb kept only the in-frame ones, dropping some. The table lists some 71,000 clones, just under 90% of them singletons. The CDR3 extends over 13 amino acids. In germline, CDR1 is SEHNR, CDR2 FQNEAQ (reference sequence). V lost 5 bases and J 3 bases, leaving 11 bases between the germline ends. The V call is TRBV7-9, the J call TRBJ2-7, with D maybe TRBD1 (6 bases). The sample taken for sequencing was PBMCs. The TCR sequence derives from a man in his fifties or sixties with lung cancer. The chain's CDR3 is CASSLQDSYEQYF. Here the CDR3 DNA reads TGTGCCAGCAGCCTACAGGACAGCTACGAGCAGTACTTC.